The source of this TCR beta chain is a study of T cell responses to AZD1222 COVID-19 vaccine (dated by TCRdb to about 2021). At the level of the whole study: Because spike-specific TCR depth and breadth did not differ between the two schedules, AZD1222 recipients who got a second dose at roughly 4 weeks were pooled with those who got a second dose at roughly 12 weeks. A total of 233 trial participants underwent TCR sequencing, of whom approximately 200 had received two doses of AZD1222 and roughly 26 had received two doses of the MenACWY control vaccine. Trial participants were enrolled into age subgroups of 18-55, 56-69 and 70-plus years, which contained roughly 150, 30 and 60 TCR-sequenced participants, respectively.

The time point label corresponds to: baseline before first vaccination. Samples from vaccinated people were obtained from the UK trials COV001 and COV002, which included a single-blind randomized controlled phase 2/3 trial of AZD1222 (ChAdOx1 nCoV-19) in healthy adults. For TCRbeta chain sequencing, PBMC samples from trial participants were taken at day 0 and at day 28 after the second dose. Details on this clone: Which antigen it targets is not known. No much larger clone is present one base from it, and per-base qualities are unavailable.

Looking up the germline V gene yields CDR1 MNHNS and CDR2 SASEGT. V is pared back by 3 bases and J by 12 bases, with 17 bases lying between the germline termini. From the cysteine up to the phenylalanine, the CDR3 has a length of 13 residues. The CDR3 DNA has 39 bases and is translated from base 1. The paper as a whole reports these results and caveats: After two AZD1222 doses, both the breadth and the depth of spike-specific TCRs were significantly higher than at day 0 and than in MenACWY recipients. Reportedly, close to half of the unique spike-specific TCRs recognized epitopes lying outside the regions that are mutated in the B.1.351 and B.1.1.7 variants. The vaccine-associated CD4 TCRs covered the entire spike protein, and the dominant responses fell in regions 160-218 and 743-854. Most participants were white British and females outnumbered males, and the authors suggested that clonal diversity may have been underestimated. In the small 56-69-year group, the increase in depth fell short of significance, most likely because of low power. Because no samples from the day 14 peak response were available, repertoires could be characterized only after the peak T cell response. Conclusions about previously exposed vaccinees were limited because only a handful of AZD1222 recipients were SARS-CoV-2 seropositive at baseline.

The CDR3 regions of human TCRbeta chains were analyzed by immunosequencing. In the paper's pipeline: Repertoire TCRs were checked for matches against a reference library of SARS-CoV-2-specific TCRs that had been generated using the MIRA antigen-specificity platform. Breadth was defined as the fraction of unique TCRs that were SARS-CoV-2-associated. Depth was defined as the fraction of total T cells that were SARS-CoV-2-associated. Each spike-specific TCR was assigned to its reactive spike region and to a CD4 or CD8 class using the MIRA data. Log10-transformed breadth and depth values were compared by one-way ANOVA with Sidak's multiple comparisons tests. TCRdb holds this immuneACCESS table with in-frame rearrangements only. Some clones are missing; in checked studies, unresolved V genes explain under half, and the rest has no known cause. V, J and clone size derive from that table, while D and trimming were established from the DNA sequence. Counted in this sample were about 150,000 clones; 88% of them appeared once. Around 3% of the sample rests with the top ten.

The sample was peripheral blood, taken on day 0 of AZD1222 vaccination. This TCR derives from an adult in good health. Recombination connected TRBV6-1 to TRBJ1-1; TRBD1 is a possible D gene, resting on 5 matching bases. The CDR3 region: CASSDLPGLGTFF. The nucleotides read TGTGCCAGCAGTGATCTCCCGGGGCTGGGGACTTTCTTT.